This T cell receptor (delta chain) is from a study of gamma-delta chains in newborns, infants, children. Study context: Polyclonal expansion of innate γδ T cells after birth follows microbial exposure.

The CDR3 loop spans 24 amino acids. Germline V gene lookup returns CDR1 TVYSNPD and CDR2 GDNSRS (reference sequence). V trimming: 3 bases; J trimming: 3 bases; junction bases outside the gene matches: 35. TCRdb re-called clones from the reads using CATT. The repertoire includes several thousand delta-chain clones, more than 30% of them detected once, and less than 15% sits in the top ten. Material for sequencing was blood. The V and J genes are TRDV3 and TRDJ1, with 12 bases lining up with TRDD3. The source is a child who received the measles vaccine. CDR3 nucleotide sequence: TGTGCCTTGCATCGGTCCTTTGACCCCATCTTCCCGTACTGGGGGATACACATATCCGATAAACTCATCTTT. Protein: CALHRSFDPIFPYWGIHISDKLIF.